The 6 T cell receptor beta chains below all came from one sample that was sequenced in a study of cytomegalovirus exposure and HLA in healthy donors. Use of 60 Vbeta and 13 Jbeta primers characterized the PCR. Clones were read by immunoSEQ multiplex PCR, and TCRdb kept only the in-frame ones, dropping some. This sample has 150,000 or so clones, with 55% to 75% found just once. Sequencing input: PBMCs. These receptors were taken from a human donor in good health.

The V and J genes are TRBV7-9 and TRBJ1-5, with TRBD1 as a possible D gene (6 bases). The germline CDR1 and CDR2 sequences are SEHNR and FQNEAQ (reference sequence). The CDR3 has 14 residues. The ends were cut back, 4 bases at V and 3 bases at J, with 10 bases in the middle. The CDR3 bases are TGTGCCAGCAGCTCGGACAGAGACAATCAGCCCCAGCATTTT. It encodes CASSSDRDNQPQHF.

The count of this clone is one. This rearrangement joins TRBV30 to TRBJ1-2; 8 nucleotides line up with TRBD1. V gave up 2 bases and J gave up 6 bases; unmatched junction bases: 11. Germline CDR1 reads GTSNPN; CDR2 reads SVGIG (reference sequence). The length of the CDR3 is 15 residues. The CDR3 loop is CAWSPPDRAWNGYTF. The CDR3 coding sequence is TGTGCCTGGAGTCCCCCGGACAGGGCTTGGAATGGCTACACCTTC.

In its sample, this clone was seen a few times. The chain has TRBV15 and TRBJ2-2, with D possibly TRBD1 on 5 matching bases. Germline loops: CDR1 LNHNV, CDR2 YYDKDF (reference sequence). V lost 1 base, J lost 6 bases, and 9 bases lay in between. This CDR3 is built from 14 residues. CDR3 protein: CATSRGQSPGELFF. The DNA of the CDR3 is TGTGCCACCAGCAGAGGACAGTCCCCCGGGGAGCTGTTTTTT.

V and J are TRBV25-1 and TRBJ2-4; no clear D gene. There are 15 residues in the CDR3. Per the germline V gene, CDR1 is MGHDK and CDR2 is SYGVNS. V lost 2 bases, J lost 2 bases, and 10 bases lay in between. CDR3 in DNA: TGTGCCAGCAGTGAAGCCGGTCTCTCCAAAAACATTCAGTACTTC. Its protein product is CASSEAGLSKNIQYF.

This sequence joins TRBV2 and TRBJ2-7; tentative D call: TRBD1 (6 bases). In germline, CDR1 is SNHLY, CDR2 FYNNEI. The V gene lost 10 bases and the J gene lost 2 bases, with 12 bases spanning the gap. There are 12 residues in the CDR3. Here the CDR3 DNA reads TGTGCCATCGAGGACAGAACCTACGAGCAGTACTTC. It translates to CAIEDRTYEQYF.

The CDR3 sequence is CASSLEVGSGGTDTQYF. CDR3 coding DNA: TGCGCCAGCAGCTTGGAGGTCGGGAGCGGGGGCACAGATACGCAGTATTTT. The chain recombines TRBV5-1 with TRBJ2-3, with TRBD2 matching 7 bases. The CDR3 is 17 amino acids. V shed 0 bases, J shed 1 base, and the junction held 8 bases outside the gene matches. The V gene's germline CDR1 is SGHRS and CDR2 YFSETQ. Full variable domain (missing parts from reference TRBV5-1 and TRBJ2-3): KAGVTQTPRYLIKTRGQQVTLSCSPISGHRSVSWYQQTPGQGLQFLFEYFSETQRNKGNFPGRFSGRQFSNSRSEMNVSTLELGDSALYLCASSLEVGSGGTDTQYFGPGTRLTVL.